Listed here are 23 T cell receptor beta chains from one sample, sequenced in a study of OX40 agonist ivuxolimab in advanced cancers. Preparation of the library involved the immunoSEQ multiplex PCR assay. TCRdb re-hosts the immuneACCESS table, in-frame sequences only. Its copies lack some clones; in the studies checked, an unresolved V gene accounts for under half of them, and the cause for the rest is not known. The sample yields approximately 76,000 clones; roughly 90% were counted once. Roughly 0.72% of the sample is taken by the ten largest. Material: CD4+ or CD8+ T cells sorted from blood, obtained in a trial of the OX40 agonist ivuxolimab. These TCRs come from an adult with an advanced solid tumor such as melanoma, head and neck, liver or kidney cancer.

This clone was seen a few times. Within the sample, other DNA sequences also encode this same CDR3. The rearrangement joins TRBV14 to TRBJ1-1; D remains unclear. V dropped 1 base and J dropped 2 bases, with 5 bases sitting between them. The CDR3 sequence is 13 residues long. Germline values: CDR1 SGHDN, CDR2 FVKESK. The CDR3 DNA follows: TGTGCCAGCAGCCAAGGATCCAACACTGAAGCTTTCTTT. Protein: CASSQGSNTEAFF.

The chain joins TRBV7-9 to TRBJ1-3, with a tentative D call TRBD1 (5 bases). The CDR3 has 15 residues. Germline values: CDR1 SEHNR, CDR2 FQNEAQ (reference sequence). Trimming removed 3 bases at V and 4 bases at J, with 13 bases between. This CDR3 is CASSFGTTYGNTIYF. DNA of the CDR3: TGTGCCAGCAGCTTCGGGACCACCTACGGAAACACCATATATTTT.

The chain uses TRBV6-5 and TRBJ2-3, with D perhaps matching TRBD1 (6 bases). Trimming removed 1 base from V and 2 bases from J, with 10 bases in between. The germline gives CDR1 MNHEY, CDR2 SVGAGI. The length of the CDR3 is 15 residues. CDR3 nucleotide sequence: TGTGCCAGCAGTTACTGGGGGCGCGTCACAGATACGCAGTATTTT. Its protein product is CASSYWGRVTDTQYF.

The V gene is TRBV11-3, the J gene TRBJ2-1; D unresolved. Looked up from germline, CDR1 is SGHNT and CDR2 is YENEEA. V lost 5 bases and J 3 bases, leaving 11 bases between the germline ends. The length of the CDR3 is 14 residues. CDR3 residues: CASSPDGGYNEQFF. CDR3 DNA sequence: TGTGCCAGCAGCCCAGACGGCGGCTACAATGAGCAGTTCTTC.

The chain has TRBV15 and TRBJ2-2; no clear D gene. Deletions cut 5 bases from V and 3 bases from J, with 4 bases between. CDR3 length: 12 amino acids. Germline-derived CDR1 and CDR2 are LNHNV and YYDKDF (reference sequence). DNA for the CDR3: TGTGCCACCAGCCGGGACACCGGGGAGCTGTTTTTT. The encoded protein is CATSRDTGELFF.

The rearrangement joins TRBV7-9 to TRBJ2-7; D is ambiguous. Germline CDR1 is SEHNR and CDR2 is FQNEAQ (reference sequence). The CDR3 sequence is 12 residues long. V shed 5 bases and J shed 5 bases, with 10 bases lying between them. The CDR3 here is CASSRIRNEQYF. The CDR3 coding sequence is TGTGCCAGCAGCCGAATACGTAACGAGCAGTACTTC.

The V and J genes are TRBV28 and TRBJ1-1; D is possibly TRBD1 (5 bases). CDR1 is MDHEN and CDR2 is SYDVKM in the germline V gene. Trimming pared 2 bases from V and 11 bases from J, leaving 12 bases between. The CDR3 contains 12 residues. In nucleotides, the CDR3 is TGTGCCAGCAGTTTAGTACAGGATCGGGCTTTCTTT. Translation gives CASSLVQDRAFF.

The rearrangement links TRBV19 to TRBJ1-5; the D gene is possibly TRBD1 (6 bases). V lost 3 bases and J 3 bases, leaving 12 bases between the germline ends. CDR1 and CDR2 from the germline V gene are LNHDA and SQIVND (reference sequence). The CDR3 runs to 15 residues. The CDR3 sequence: CASSIDRNLNQPQHF. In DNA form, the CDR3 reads TGTGCCAGTAGTATCGACAGGAACCTCAATCAGCCCCAGCATTTT.

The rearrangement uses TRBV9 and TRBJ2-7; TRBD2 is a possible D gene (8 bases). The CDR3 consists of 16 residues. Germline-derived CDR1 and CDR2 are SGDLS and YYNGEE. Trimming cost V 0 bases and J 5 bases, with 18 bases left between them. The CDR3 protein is CASSVGDSGGVDEQYF. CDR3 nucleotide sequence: TGTGCCAGCAGCGTAGGGGACAGCGGGGGCGTCGACGAGCAGTACTTC.

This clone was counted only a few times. This chain's CDR3 is CASSQRTGGDYSGNTIYF. The CDR3 DNA follows: TGTGCCAGCAGCCAAAGGACAGGGGGGGACTACTCTGGAAACACCATATATTTT. The chain joins TRBV13 to TRBJ1-3; TRBD1 aligns across 10 bases. Trimming took 5 bases from V and 0 from J; bases not matched to a gene: 10. This CDR3 spans 18 amino acids. Per germline, CDR1 PRHDT and CDR2 FYEKMQ (reference sequence). Together with reference TRBV13 and TRBJ1-3, the CDR3 gives the full variable domain: AAGVIQSPRHLIKEKRETATLKCYPIPRHDTVYWYQQGPGQDPQFLISFYEKMQSDKGSIPDRFSAQQFSDYHSELNMSSLELGDSALYFCASSQRTGGDYSGNTIYFGEGSWLTVV.

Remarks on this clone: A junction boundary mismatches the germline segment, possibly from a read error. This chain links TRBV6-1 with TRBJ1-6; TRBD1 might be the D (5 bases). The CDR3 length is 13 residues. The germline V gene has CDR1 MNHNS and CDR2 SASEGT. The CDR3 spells CAGRVIDNSPLHF. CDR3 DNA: TGTGCCGGCAGGGTTATCGATAATTCACCCCTCCACTTT.

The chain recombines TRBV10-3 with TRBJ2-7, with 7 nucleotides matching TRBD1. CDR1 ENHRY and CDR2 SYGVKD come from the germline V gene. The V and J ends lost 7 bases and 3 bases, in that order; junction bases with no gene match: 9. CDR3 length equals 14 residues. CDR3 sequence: CAITESGQNYEQYF. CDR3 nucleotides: TGTGCCATCACTGAATCGGGACAGAACTACGAGCAGTACTTC.

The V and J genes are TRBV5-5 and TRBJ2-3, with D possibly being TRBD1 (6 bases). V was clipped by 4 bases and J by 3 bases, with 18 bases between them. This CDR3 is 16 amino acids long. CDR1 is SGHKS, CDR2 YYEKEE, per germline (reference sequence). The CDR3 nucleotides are TGTGCCAGCAGCCCGGCACAGGGCTGGAGGACAGATACGCAGTATTTT. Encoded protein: CASSPAQGWRTDTQYF.

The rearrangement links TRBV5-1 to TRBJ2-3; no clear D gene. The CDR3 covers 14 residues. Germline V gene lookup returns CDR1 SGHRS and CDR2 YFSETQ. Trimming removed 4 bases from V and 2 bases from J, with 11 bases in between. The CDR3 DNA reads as TGCGCCAGCAGCACCGGGCCACACACAGATACGCAGTATTTT. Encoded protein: CASSTGPHTDTQYF.

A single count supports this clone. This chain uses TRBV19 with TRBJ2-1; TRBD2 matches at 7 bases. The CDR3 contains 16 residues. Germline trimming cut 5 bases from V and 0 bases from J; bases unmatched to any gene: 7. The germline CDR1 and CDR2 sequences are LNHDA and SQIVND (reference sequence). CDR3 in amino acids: CASSHLAAPSYNEQFF. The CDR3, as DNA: TGTGCCAGTAGTCACCTAGCGGCACCCTCCTACAATGAGCAGTTCTTC.

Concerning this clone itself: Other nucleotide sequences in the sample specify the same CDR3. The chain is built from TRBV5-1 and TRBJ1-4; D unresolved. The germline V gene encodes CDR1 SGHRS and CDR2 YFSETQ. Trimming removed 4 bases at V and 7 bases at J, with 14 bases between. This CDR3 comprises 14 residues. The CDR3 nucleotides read TGCGCCAGCAGCCGAGCCCTCCGGAGTGAAAAACTGTTTTTT. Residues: CASSRALRSEKLFF.

CDR3 sequence reads: CASSLGPRPDTQYF. The CDR3 region has the DNA TGTGCCAGCAGCTTAGGCCCTAGACCAGATACGCAGTATTTT. This sequence joins TRBV7-9 and TRBJ2-3; no firm D call. Trimming removed 1 base at V and 4 bases at J, with 9 bases between. Germline values: CDR1 SEHNR, CDR2 FQNEAQ (reference sequence). The CDR3 covers 14 residues.

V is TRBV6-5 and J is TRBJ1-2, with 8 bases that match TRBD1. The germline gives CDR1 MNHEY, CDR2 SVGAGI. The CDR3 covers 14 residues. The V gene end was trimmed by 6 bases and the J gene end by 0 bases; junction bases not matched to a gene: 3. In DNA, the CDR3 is TGTGCCAGCAGGAGGGACAGGTCTAACTATGGCTACACCTTC. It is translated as CASRRDRSNYGYTF.

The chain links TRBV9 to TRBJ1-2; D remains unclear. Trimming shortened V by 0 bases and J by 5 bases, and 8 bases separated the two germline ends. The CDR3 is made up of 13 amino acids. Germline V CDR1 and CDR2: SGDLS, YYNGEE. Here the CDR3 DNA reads TGTGCCAGCAGCGTAGGGGTACAGTATGGCTACACCTTC. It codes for CASSVGVQYGYTF.

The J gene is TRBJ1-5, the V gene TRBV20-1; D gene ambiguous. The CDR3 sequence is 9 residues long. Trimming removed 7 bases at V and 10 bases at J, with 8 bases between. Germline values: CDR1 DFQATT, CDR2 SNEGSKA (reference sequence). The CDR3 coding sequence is TGCAGTGGGGGAGAACCCCAGCATTTT. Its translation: CSGGEPQHF.

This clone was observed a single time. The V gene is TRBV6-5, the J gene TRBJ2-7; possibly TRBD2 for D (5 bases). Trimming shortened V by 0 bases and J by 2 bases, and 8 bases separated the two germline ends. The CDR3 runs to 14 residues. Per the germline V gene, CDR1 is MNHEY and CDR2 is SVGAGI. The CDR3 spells CASSYSYGAYEQYF. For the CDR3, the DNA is TGTGCCAGCAGTTACTCGTACGGGGCCTACGAGCAGTACTTC.

CDR3: CASTRTDTQYF. CDR3 nucleotide sequence: TGTGCCAGCACCCGAACAGATACGCAGTATTTT. This sequence joins TRBV7-2 and TRBJ2-3; D remains ambiguous. Between the trimmed V and J ends, which lost 7 bases and 3 bases, there was a span of 5 bases. There are 11 residues in the CDR3. Looked up from germline, CDR1 is SGHTA and CDR2 is FQGNSA.

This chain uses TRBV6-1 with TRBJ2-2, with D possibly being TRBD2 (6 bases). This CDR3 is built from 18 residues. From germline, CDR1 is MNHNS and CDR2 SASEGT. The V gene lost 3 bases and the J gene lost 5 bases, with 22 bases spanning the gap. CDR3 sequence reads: CASSDQEIGLAPTGELFF. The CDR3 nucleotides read TGTGCCAGCAGTGACCAGGAGATTGGGCTAGCGCCTACCGGGGAGCTGTTTTTT.